This TCR beta chain was recorded in a study of blood T cell repertoires in COVID-19. Across the study: T cells, B-cell-depleted T cells, or PBMCs provided the cDNA or gDNA that served as material.

In the source study's methods: The assay estimated nucleated cells by amplifying reference gene primers. Profiling relied on immunoSEQ multiplex PCR, and the TCRdb table lists in-frame clones only, not all of them. V, J and clone size reflect that table, while D and trimming were determined from the DNA. The sample has 140,000 to 150,000 clones, more than 65% seen once. Sequences were obtained from peripheral blood. The receptor comes from a man aged 55 to 69 with acute or convalescent COVID-19.

CDR3 in DNA: TGTGCCAGCAGCCCGGGGGGCGGGAGGGGGCACGAGCAGTACTTC. It is translated as CASSPGGGRGHEQYF. The chain uses TRBV7-2 and TRBJ2-7; TRBD2 matches at 9 bases. Germline V gene lookup returns CDR1 SGHTA and CDR2 FQGNSA. The V and J ends lost 5 bases and 5 bases, in that order; junction bases with no gene match: 10. CDR3 length: 15 amino acids.